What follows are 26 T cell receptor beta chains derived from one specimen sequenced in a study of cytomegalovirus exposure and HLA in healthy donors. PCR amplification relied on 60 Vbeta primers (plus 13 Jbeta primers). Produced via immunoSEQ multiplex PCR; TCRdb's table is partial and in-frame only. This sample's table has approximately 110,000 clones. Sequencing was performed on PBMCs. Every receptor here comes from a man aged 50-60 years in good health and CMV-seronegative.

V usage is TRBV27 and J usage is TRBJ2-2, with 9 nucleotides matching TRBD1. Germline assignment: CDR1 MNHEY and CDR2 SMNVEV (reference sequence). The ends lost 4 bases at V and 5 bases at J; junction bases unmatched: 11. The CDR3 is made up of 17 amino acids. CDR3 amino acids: CASSSDRGKSKTGELFF. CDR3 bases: TGTGCCAGCAGTTCCGACAGGGGGAAAAGTAAAACCGGGGAGCTGTTTTTT.

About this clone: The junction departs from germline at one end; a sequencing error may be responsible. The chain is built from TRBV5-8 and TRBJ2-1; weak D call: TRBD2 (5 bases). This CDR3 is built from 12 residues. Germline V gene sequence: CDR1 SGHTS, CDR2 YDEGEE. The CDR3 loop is CASNPDYNKQFF. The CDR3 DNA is TGTGCCAGCAACCCTGACTACAATAAGCAGTTCTTC.

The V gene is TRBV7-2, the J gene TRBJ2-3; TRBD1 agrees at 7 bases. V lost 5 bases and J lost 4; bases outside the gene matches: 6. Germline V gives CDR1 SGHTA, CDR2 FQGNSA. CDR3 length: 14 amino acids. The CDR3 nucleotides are TGTGCCAGCAGCCTCGCCGGGACAGCAGATACGCAGTATTTT. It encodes CASSLAGTADTQYF.

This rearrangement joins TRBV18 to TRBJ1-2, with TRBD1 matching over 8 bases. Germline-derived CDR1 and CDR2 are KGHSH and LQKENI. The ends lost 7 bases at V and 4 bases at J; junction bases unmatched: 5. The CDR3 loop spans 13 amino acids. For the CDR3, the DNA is TGTGCCAGCTGGCCTGGACAGGGCTATGGCTACACCTTC. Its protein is CASWPGQGYGYTF.

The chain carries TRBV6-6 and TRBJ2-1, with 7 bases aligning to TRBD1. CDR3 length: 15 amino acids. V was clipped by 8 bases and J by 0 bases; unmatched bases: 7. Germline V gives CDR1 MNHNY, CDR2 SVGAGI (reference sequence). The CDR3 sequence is CASALQGRSYNEQFF. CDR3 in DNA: TGTGCCAGCGCTTTACAGGGGCGCTCCTACAATGAGCAGTTCTTC.

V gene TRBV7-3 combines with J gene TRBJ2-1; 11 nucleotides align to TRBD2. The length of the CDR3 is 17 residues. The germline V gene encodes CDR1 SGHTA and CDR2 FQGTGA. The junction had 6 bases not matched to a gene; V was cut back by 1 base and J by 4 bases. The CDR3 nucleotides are TGTGCCAGCAGCTTAAGTGATGTAGCGGGAGGGTACAATGAGCAGTTCTTC. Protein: CASSLSDVAGGYNEQFF.

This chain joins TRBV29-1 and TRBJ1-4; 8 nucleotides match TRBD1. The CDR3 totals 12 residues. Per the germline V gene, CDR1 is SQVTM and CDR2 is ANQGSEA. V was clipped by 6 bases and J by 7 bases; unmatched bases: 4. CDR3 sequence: CSVTGVSEKLFF. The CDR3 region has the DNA TGCAGCGTGACAGGGGTCAGTGAAAAACTGTTTTTT.

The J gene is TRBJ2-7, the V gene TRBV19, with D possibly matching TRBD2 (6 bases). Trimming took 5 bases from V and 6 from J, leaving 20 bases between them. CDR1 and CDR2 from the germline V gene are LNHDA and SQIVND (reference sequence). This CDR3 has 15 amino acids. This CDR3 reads CASSLGLAGKGEQYF. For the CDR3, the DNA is TGTGCCAGTAGTTTGGGTCTCGCGGGGAAGGGCGAGCAGTACTTC.

In nucleotides, the CDR3 is TGTGCCAGCAGCTTGACACCTTTGGAGCAGTACTTC. Protein product: CASSLTPLEQYF. The genes are TRBV7-9 and TRBJ2-7; D gene unclear. V was trimmed by 3 bases and J by 7 bases, leaving 10 bases between them. The CDR3 is made up of 12 amino acids. The germline gives CDR1 SEHNR, CDR2 FQNEAQ (reference sequence).

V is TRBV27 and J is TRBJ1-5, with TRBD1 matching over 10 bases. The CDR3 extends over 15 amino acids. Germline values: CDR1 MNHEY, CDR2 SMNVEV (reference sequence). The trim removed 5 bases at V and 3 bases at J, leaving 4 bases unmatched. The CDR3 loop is CASSPGTGVNQPQHF. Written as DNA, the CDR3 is TGTGCCAGCAGTCCCGGGACAGGGGTCAATCAGCCCCAGCATTTT.

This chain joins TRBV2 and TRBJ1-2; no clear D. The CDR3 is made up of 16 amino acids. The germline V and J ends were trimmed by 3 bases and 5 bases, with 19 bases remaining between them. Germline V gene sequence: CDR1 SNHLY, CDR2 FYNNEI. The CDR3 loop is CASSDWESVVKYGYTF. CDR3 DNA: TGTGCCAGCAGTGATTGGGAGTCCGTCGTCAAATATGGCTACACCTTC.

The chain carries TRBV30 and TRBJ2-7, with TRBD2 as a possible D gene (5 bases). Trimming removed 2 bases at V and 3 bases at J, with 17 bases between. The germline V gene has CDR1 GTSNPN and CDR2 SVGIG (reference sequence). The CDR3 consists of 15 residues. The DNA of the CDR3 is TGTGCCTGGAGTCCACTAGACCGCACCGTCTACGAGCAGTACTTC. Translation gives CAWSPLDRTVYEQYF.

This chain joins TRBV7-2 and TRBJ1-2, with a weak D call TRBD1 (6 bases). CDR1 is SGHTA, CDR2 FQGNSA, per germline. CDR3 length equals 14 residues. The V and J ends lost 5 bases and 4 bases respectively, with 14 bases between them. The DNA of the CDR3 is TGTGCCAGCAGCCGGGACAATTCTCCCTATGGCTACACCTTC. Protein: CASSRDNSPYGYTF.

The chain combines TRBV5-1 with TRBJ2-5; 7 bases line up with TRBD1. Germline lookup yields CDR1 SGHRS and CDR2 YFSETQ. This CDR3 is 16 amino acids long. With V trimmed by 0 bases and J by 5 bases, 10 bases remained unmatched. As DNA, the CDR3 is TGCGCCAGCAGCTTGGGGGGACAGTCCACAGGGGAGACCCAGTACTTC. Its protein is CASSLGGQSTGETQYF.

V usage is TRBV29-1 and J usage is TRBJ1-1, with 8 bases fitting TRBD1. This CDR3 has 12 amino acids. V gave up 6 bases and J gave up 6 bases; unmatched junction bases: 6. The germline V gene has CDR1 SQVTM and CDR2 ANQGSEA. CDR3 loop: CSVTTGEPEAFF. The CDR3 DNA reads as TGCAGCGTAACGACAGGGGAACCTGAAGCTTTCTTT.

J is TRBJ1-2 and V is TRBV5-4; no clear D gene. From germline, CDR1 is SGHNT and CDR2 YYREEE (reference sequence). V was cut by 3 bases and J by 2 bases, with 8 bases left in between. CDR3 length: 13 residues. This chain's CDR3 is CASSSDKNYGYTF. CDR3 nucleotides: TGTGCCAGCAGCTCCGACAAGAACTATGGCTACACCTTC.

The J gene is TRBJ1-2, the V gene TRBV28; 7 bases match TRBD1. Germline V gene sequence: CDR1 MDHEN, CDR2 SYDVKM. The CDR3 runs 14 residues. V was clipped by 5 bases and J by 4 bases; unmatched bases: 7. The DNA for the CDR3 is TGTGCCAGCAGTGCCCGGGACAGTAGCTATGGCTACACCTTC. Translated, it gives CASSARDSSYGYTF.

This chain's CDR3 is CASSYGGGYEQYF. CDR3 coding DNA: TGTGCCAGCAGCTACGGCGGCGGTTACGAGCAGTACTTC. The chain uses TRBV7-9 and TRBJ2-7; D unresolved. Per germline, CDR1 SEHNR and CDR2 FQNEAQ (reference sequence). CDR3 length equals 13 residues. Trimming removed 4 bases from V and 4 bases from J, with 11 bases in between. The full variable domain, completed using reference TRBV7-9 and TRBJ2-7, is DTGVSQNPRHKITKRGQNVTFRCDPISEHNRLYWYRQTLGQGPEFLTYFQNEAQLEKSRLLSDRFSAERPKGSFSTLEIQRTEQGDSAMYLCASSYGGGYEQYFGPGTRLTVT.

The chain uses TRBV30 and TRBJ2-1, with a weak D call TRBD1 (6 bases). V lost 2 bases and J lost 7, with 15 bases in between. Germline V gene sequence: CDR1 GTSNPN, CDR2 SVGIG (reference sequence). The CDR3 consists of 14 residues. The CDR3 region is CAWSTLWGQNEQFF. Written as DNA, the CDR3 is TGTGCCTGGAGTACCCTCTGGGGGCAAAATGAGCAGTTCTTC.

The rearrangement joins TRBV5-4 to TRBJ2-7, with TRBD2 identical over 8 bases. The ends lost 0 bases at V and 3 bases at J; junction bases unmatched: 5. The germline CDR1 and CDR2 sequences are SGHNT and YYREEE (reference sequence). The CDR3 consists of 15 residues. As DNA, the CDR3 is TGTGCCAGCAGCTTGGGGCGGGGGGATCGCTACGAGCAGTACTTC. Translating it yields CASSLGRGDRYEQYF. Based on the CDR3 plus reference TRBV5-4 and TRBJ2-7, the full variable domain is ETGVTQSPTHLIKTRGQQVTLRCSSQSGHNTVSWYQQALGQGPQFIFQYYREEENGRGNFPPRFSGLQFPNYSSELNVNALELDDSALYLCASSLGRGDRYEQYFGPGTRLTVT.

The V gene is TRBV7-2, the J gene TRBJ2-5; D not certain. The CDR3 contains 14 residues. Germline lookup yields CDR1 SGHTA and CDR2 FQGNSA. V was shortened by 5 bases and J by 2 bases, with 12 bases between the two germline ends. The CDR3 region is CASSRTVDQETQYF. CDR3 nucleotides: TGTGCCAGCAGCCGAACGGTAGATCAAGAGACCCAGTACTTC.

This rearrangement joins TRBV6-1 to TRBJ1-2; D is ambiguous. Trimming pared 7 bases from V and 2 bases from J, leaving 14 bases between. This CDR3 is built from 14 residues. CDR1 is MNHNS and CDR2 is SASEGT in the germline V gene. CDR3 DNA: TGTGCCAGCATCTTTAAGGGAGTCAACTATGGCTACACCTTC. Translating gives CASIFKGVNYGYTF.

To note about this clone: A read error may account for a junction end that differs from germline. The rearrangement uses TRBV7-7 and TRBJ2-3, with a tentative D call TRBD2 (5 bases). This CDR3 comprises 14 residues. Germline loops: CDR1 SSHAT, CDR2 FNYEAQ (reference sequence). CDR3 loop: CASSLAWLTGTQYF. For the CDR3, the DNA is TGTGCTAGCAGCTTAGCGTGGCTGACTGGTACGCAGTATTTT.

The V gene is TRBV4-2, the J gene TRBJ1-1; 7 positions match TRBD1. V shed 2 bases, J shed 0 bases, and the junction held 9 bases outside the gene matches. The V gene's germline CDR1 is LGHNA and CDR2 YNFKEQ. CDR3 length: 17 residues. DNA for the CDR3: TGTGCCAGCAGCCAATACCCGGGACAGAAAATGAACACTGAAGCTTTCTTT. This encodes CASSQYPGQKMNTEAFF.

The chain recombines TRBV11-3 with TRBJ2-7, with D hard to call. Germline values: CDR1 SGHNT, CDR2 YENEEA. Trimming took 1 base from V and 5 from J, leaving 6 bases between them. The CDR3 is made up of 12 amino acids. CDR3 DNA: TGTGCCAGCAGCTTAGGACTTGACGAGCAGTACTTC. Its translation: CASSLGLDEQYF.

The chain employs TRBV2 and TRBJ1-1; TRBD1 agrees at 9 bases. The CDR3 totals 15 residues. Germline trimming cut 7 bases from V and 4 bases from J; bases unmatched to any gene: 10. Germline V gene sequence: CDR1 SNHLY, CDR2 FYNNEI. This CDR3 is CASKPSQGAGTEAFF. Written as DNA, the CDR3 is TGTGCCAGCAAACCCTCACAGGGGGCAGGCACTGAAGCTTTCTTT. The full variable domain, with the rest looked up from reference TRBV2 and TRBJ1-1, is EPEVTQTPSHQVTQMGQEVILRCVPISNHLYFYWYRQILGQKVEFLVSFYNNEISEKSEIFDDQFSVERPDGSNFTLKIRSTKLEDSAMYFCASKPSQGAGTEAFFGQGTRLTVV.